The 18 T cell receptor beta chains listed next were all sequenced from one sample in a study of PD-L1 blockade in urothelial cancer. Time point noted: pretreatment peripheral blood. Repertoires were generated with immunoSEQ multiplex PCR, while TCRdb's copy carries only in-frame clones and drops some. The sample lists some 45,000 clones, about 84% occurring once. Specimen: PBMCs, collected around atezolizumab (anti-PD-L1) treatment. These receptors came from a man between 60 and 75 years old with urothelial cancer.

This rearrangement joins TRBV5-1 to TRBJ2-2; 9 positions agree with TRBD1. The CDR3 is made up of 15 amino acids. J was trimmed by 5 bases and V by 4 bases; bases with no gene match: 6. Germline CDR1 SGHRS, CDR2 YFSETQ. The CDR3 reads CASSRDRVQTGELFF. DNA of the CDR3: TGCGCCAGCAGCCGGGACAGGGTCCAGACCGGGGAGCTGTTTTTT.

This clone was detected ten times or more. This chain uses TRBV7-9 with TRBJ1-1; D ambiguous. Trimming cost V 1 base and J 5 bases, with 5 bases left between them. The CDR3 length is 12 residues. Germline lookup yields CDR1 SEHNR and CDR2 FQNEAQ (reference sequence). For the CDR3, the DNA is TGTGCCAGCAGCTTAGGTGTAACTGAAGCTTTCTTT. It yields the protein CASSLGVTEAFF.

This clone was recorded at least ten times. This rearrangement joins TRBV30 to TRBJ2-4; weak D call: TRBD1 (6 bases). CDR3 length equals 15 residues. Trimming removed 3 bases from V and 6 bases from J, with 18 bases in between. Germline assignment: CDR1 GTSNPN and CDR2 SVGIG (reference sequence). The CDR3 is CAWSLGGDRSNIQYF. CDR3 in DNA: TGTGCCTGGAGCCTTGGAGGTGACAGGTCAAACATTCAGTACTTC. Together with reference TRBV30 and TRBJ2-4, the CDR3 gives the full variable domain: SQTIHQWPATLVQPVGSPLSLECTVEGTSNPNLYWYRQAAGRGLQLLFYSVGIGQISSEVPQNLSASRPQDRQFILSSKKLLLSDSGFYLCAWSLGGDRSNIQYFGAGTRLSVL.

J is TRBJ2-3 and V is TRBV6-1; TRBD2 matches 9 bases. CDR3 length: 16 residues. J was trimmed by 2 bases and V by 0 bases; bases with no gene match: 3. Germline V gene sequence: CDR1 MNHNS, CDR2 SASEGT. The DNA for the CDR3 is TGTGCCAGCAGTGAAGCGGTAGCGGGAGTCACAGATACGCAGTATTTT. This encodes CASSEAVAGVTDTQYF.

This clone was detected only a few times. The chain recombines TRBV5-1 with TRBJ1-3; D uncertain. V was clipped by 2 bases and J by 3 bases, with 12 bases between them. Germline V gives CDR1 SGHRS, CDR2 YFSETQ. CDR3 length equals 15 residues. The CDR3 DNA sequence: TGCGCCAGCAGCTTAGGATCCGGGAGTGGAAACACCATATATTTT. Its protein is CASSLGSGSGNTIYF.

The chain joins TRBV23-1 to TRBJ2-3; D is possibly TRBD1 (6 bases). TRBV23-1 is given ORF status, its function remaining uncertain. Deletions cut 4 bases from V and 0 bases from J, with 8 bases between. CDR3 length: 14 residues. This chain's CDR3 is CASSPGQSTDTQYF. The CDR3 DNA reads as TGCGCCAGCAGTCCCGGACAGAGCACAGATACGCAGTATTTT.

This chain links TRBV5-1 with TRBJ2-3, with a tentative D call TRBD2 (6 bases). Germline V gene lookup returns CDR1 SGHRS and CDR2 YFSETQ. Trimming took off 0 bases at V and 2 bases at J, with 13 bases between the two ends. The CDR3 has 16 amino acids. CDR3 amino acids: CASSLGGTHYTDTQYF. CDR3 sequence (DNA): TGCGCCAGCAGCTTGGGTGGGACTCACTACACAGATACGCAGTATTTT. The whole variable domain, remainder taken from reference TRBV5-1 and TRBJ2-3, is KAGVTQTPRYLIKTRGQQVTLSCSPISGHRSVSWYQQTPGQGLQFLFEYFSETQRNKGNFPGRFSGRQFSNSRSEMNVSTLELGDSALYLCASSLGGTHYTDTQYFGPGTRLTVL.

The chain uses TRBV28 and TRBJ2-7; 7 bases agree with TRBD1. This CDR3 is 13 amino acids long. Looked up from germline, CDR1 is MDHEN and CDR2 is SYDVKM. V was clipped by 4 bases and J by 5 bases; unmatched bases: 5. In DNA, the CDR3 is TGTGCCAGCAGTTGGGGACAGATCAACGAGCAGTACTTC. It encodes CASSWGQINEQYF.

This clone was detected only a few times. The chain links TRBV11-3 to TRBJ2-1; tentative D call: TRBD1 (5 bases). V gave up 3 bases and J gave up 4 bases, with 13 bases separating them. The CDR3 has 15 residues. Germline-derived CDR1 and CDR2 are SGHNT and YENEEA. CDR3 sequence (DNA): TGTGCCAGCAGCTTTACAGGCGACCCATACAATGAGCAGTTCTTC. Its protein product is CASSFTGDPYNEQFF.

This clone is a singleton in its sample. The chain links TRBV2 to TRBJ1-1, with no clear D. CDR1 is SNHLY, CDR2 FYNNEI, per germline. The CDR3 contains 15 residues. V was shortened by 4 bases and J by 2 bases, with 14 bases between the two germline ends. In DNA, the CDR3 is TGTGCCAGCAGTGGAGTAGGCGGACTAAACACTGAAGCTTTCTTT. Residues: CASSGVGGLNTEAFF.

The J gene is TRBJ2-7, the V gene TRBV6-5; TRBD1 aligns across 10 bases. Germline-derived CDR1 and CDR2 are MNHEY and SVGAGI. Unmatched junction bases numbered 2, after V lost 4 bases and J lost 2 bases. This CDR3 region has 14 residues. CDR3 region: CASSLDRGAYEQYF. CDR3 coding DNA: TGTGCCAGCAGTTTGGACAGGGGGGCCTACGAGCAGTACTTC.

The chain carries TRBV28 and TRBJ1-6; TRBD1 matches at 11 bases. V gave up 6 bases and J gave up 2 bases; unmatched junction bases: 0. Per the germline V gene, CDR1 is MDHEN and CDR2 is SYDVKM. The CDR3 is 15 residues long. The CDR3 protein is CASRDRGPYNSPLHF. In DNA, the CDR3 is TGTGCCAGCAGGGACAGGGGGCCCTATAATTCACCCCTCCACTTT.

This chain joins TRBV5-1 and TRBJ1-1, with D perhaps matching TRBD1 (5 bases). The germline V and J ends were trimmed by 6 bases and 0 bases, with 12 bases remaining between them. The germline V gene encodes CDR1 SGHRS and CDR2 YFSETQ. The CDR3 sequence is 14 residues long. The CDR3 loop is CASKGTLMNTEAFF. The CDR3, as DNA: TGCGCCAGCAAGGGGACTCTCATGAACACTGAAGCTTTCTTT. Supplemented by reference TRBV5-1 and TRBJ1-1, the full variable domain reads KAGVTQTPRYLIKTRGQQVTLSCSPISGHRSVSWYQQTPGQGLQFLFEYFSETQRNKGNFPGRFSGRQFSNSRSEMNVSTLELGDSALYLCASKGTLMNTEAFFGQGTRLTVV.

The CDR3 reads CASSSGDTSTDTQYF. In DNA, the CDR3 is TGCGCCAGCAGCTCCGGGGACACTAGCACAGATACGCAGTATTTT. V and J are TRBV5-1 and TRBJ2-3; perhaps TRBD1 as D (6 bases). Germline CDR1 is SGHRS and CDR2 is YFSETQ. Trimming removed 3 bases from V and 0 bases from J, with 11 bases in between. The CDR3 consists of 15 residues.

This chain links TRBV28 with TRBJ1-5; D remains unclear. V was cut by 2 bases and J by 6 bases, with 20 bases left in between. The CDR3 is 17 amino acids. Germline V gene lookup returns CDR1 MDHEN and CDR2 SYDVKM. The CDR3 DNA sequence: TGTGCCAGCAGTTTAAAGTTTTTGGGGAGTTCGTCTCAGCCCCAGCATTTT. Protein sequence: CASSLKFLGSSSQPQHF.

This clone was detected a few times. The chain combines TRBV27 with TRBJ1-1; D might be TRBD1 (5 bases). The CDR3 spans 15 residues. Trimming shortened V by 8 bases and J by 5 bases, and 21 bases separated the two germline ends. Germline values: CDR1 MNHEY, CDR2 SMNVEV (reference sequence). The CDR3 DNA is TGTGCCAGCCGGCTTTTGGGGCCTGGGCGGACTGAAGCTTTCTTT. It yields the protein CASRLLGPGRTEAFF.

The chain couples TRBV25-1 to TRBJ1-5; TRBD1 is a possible D gene (5 bases). This CDR3 contains 16 residues. Trimming pared 3 bases from V and 1 base from J, leaving 13 bases between. Per germline, CDR1 MGHDK and CDR2 SYGVNS. The CDR3, as DNA: TGTGCCAGCAGTGATTCCCAAAGGGGCAGCAATCAGCCCCAGCATTTT. It codes for CASSDSQRGSNQPQHF.

The chain joins TRBV5-1 to TRBJ1-3; D may be TRBD1 (6 bases). Per the germline V gene, CDR1 is SGHRS and CDR2 is YFSETQ. V was pared by 4 bases and J by 4 bases, with 15 bases between. This CDR3 has 15 amino acids. CDR3: CASSQTQGAGNTIYF. The CDR3 DNA follows: TGCGCCAGCAGCCAAACACAGGGTGCAGGAAACACCATATATTTT.